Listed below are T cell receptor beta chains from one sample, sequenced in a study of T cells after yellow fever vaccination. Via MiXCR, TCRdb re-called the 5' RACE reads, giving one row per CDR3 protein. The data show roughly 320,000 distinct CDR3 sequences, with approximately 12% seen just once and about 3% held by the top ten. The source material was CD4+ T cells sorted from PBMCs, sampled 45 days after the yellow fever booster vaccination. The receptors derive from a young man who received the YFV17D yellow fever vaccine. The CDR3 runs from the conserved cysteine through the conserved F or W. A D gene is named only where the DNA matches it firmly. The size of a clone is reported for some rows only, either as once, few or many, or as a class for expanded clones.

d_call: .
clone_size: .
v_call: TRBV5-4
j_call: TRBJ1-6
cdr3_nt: TGTGCCAGCAGCGCGGGATTGACAGGATCATGGGCACCCCTCCACTTT
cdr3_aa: CASSAGLTGSWAPLHF

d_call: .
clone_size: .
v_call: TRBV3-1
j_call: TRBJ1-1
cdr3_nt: TGTGCCAGCAGTCGAGCTGGGGAGGCTTTCTTT
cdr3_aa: CASSRAGEAFF

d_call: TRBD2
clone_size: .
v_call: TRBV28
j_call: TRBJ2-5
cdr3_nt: TGTGCCAGCGGGACTAGCGGGGGATTACGGGGGACCCAGTACTTC
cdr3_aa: CASGTSGGLRGTQYF

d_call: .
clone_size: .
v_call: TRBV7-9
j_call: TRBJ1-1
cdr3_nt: TGTGCCAGCAGCCAGGTTTTTGGGGGGACCACTGAAGCTTTCTTT
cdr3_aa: CASSQVFGGTTEAFF

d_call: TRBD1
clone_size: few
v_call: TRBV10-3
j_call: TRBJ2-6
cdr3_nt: TGTGCCATCAGTGAATTTACAGGGGCTCAACCTGGGGCCAACGTCCTGACTTTC
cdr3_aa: CAISEFTGAQPGANVLTF

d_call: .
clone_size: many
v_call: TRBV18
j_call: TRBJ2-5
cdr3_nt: TGTGCCAGCAGCCCTCAGGAGACCCAGTACTTC
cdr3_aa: CASSPQETQYF

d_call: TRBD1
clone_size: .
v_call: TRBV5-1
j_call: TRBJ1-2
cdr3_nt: TGCGCCAGCAGCTTGGGCACCGGGACAGGGGGCTATGGCTACACCTTC
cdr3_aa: CASSLGTGTGGYGYTF

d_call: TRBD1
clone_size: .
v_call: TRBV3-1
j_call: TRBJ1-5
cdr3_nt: TGTGCCAGCAGCCATGGGACAGGGGGACAGCCCCAGCATTTT
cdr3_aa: CASSHGTGGQPQHF

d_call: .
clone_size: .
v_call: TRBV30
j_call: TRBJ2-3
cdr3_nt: TGTGCCTGGAGTGTACGGGGTAGCGCGCAGTATTTT
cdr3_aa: CAWSVRGSAQYF

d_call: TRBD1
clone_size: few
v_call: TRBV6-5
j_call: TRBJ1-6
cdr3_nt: TGTGCCAGCAGTGCCTCAGGGGGCACCAATTCACCCCTCCACTTT
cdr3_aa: CASSASGGTNSPLHF

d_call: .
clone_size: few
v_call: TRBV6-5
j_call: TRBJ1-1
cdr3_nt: TGTGCCAGCAGCTCACGTAAAGGGGTCATGAACACTGAAGCTTTCTTT
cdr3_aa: CASSSRKGVMNTEAFF

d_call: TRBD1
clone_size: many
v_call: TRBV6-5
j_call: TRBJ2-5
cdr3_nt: TGTGCCAGCAGACAGGGGGGTCAACAAGAGACCCAGTACTTC
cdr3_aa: CASRQGGQQETQYF

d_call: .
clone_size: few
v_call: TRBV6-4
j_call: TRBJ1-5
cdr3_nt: TGTGCCAGCAGTGACTCGATTAACCAGCCCCAGCATTTT
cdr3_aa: CASSDSINQPQHF

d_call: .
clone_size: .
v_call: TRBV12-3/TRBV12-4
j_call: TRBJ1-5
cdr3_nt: TGTGCCAGCACCCCTTTTGGCAGGCAGCCCCAGCATTTT
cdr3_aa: CASTPFGRQPQHF

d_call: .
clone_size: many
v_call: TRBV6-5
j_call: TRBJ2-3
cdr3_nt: TGTGCCAGCAGTCCCGGGCTCCCAGATACGCAGTATTTT
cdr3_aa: CASSPGLPDTQYF

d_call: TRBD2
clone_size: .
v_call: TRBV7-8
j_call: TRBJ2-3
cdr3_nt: TGTGCCACCCGTCCGGGGACTAGCGAAGGGCCCACGCAGTATTTT
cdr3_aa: CATRPGTSEGPTQYF

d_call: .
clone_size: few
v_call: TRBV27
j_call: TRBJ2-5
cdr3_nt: TGTGCCAGCAGTTCGACGGGTTGGTCTGGGACCCAGTACTTC
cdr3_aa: CASSSTGWSGTQYF

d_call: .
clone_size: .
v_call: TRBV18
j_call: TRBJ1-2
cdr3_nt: TGTGCCAGCTCACCACAGGCGGGGAACTATGGCTACACCTTC
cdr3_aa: CASSPQAGNYGYTF

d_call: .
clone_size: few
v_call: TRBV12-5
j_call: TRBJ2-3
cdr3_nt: TGTGCTAGTGTCCGGGGCACAGATACGCAGTATTTT
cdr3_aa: CASVRGTDTQYF

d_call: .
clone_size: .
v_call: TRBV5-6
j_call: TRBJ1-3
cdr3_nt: TGTGCCAGCAGCACGACAGCCTCTGGAAACACCATATATTTT
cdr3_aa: CASSTTASGNTIYF

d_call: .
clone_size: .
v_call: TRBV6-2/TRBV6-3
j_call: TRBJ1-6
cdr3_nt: TGTGCCAGCAGTTATCAGACCCCGGGCCAACTCCACTTT
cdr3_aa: CASSYQTPGQLHF

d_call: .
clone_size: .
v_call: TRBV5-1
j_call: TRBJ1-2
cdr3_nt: TGCGCCAGCAGCTTGGGGGCAGGGCCCCCCTACACCTTC
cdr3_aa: CASSLGAGPPYTF

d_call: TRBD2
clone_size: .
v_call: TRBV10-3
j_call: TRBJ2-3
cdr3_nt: TGTGCCATCAGTGAGACTAGCGGGGGGACAGATACGCAGTATTTT
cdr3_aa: CAISETSGGTDTQYF

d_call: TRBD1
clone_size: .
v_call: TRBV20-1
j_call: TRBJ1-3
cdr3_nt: TGCAGTGCTTACCGGACAGGGGGTGGAAACACCATATATTTT
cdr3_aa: CSAYRTGGGNTIYF

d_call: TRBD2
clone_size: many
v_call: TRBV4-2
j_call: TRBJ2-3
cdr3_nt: TGTGCCAGCAGTCCACGGGAGGTAGCGGGGGGCACAGATACGCAGTATTTT
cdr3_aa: CASSPREVAGGTDTQYF

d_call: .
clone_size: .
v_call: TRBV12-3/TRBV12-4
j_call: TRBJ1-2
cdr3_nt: TGTGCCAGCAGTGCGGGCCCTGGGGGCTACACCTTC
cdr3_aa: CASSAGPGGYTF

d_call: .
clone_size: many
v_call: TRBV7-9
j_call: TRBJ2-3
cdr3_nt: TGTGCCAGCAGCTTAGGGGAAGGGGTCATGGGCACAGATACGCAGTATTTT
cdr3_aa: CASSLGEGVMGTDTQYF

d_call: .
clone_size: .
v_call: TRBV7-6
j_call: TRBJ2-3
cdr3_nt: TGTGCCAGCAGCAGTCTTCCACCGGGGGTTACAGATACGCAGTATTTT
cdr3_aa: CASSSLPPGVTDTQYF

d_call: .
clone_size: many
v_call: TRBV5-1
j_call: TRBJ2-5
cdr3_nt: TGCGCCAGCAGCTTGGCGGGGGACCAAGAGACCCAGTACTTC
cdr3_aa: CASSLAGDQETQYF

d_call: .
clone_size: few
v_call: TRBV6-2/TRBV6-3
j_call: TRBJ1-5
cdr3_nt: TGTGCCAGCAGTCACGGGGGTTTTAGCAATCAGCCCCAGCATTTT
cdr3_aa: CASSHGGFSNQPQHF

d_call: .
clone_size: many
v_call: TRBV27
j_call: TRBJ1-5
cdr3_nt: TGTGCCAGCAGTCCATCCCGGGGCGGTAGCAATCAGCCCCAGCATTTT
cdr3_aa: CASSPSRGGSNQPQHF

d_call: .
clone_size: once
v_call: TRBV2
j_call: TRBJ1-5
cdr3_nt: TGTGCCAGCACGGGGGGGGCCGATCAGCCCCAGCATTTT
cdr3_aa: CASTGGADQPQHF

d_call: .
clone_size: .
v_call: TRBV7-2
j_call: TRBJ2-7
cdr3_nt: TGTGCCAGCAGCGGAGGCGCCGAGCAGTACTTC
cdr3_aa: CASSGGAEQYF

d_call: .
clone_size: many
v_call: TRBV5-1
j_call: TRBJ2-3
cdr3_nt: TGCGCCAGCAGCTTGGACCCGGGGGCGGATACGCAGTATTTT
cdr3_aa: CASSLDPGADTQYF

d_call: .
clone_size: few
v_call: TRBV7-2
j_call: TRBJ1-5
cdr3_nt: TGTGCCAGCAGTTCACAGGGTTATAGCAATCAGCCCCAGCATTTT
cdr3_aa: CASSSQGYSNQPQHF

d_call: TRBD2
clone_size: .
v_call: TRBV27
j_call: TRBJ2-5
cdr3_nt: TGTGCCAGCAGTTCTCTAGCGGGGGGGCCTTTCGGGACCCAGTACTTC
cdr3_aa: CASSSLAGGPFGTQYF

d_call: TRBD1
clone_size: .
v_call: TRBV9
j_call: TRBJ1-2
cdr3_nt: TGTGCCAGCAGCGTAACAGGGGCTGGCTACACCTTC
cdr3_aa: CASSVTGAGYTF

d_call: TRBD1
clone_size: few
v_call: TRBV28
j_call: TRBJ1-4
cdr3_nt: TGTGCCAGCAGTCCCGACAGGGGGCAAGGTTATGAAAAACTGTTTTTT
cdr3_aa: CASSPDRGQGYEKLFF

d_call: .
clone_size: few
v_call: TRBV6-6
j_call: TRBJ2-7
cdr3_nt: TGTGCCAGCAGTTACTCTCAGAAACCCCGAAGCTACGAGCAGTACTTC
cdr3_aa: CASSYSQKPRSYEQYF

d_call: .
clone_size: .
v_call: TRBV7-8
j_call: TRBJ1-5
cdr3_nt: TGTGCCAGCAGCTTAGGGGGTTTCAAGCCCCAGCATTTT
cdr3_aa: CASSLGGFKPQHF

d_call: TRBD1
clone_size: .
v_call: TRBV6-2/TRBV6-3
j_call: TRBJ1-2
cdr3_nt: TGTGCCAGCAGTTACGTCCAGGGGGGTAGCTATGGCTACACCTTC
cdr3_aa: CASSYVQGGSYGYTF

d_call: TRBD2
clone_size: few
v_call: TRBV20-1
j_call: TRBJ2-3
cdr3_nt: TGCAGTGCTCGGACTAGCGGGGGGAGCACAGATACGCAGTATTTT
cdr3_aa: CSARTSGGSTDTQYF

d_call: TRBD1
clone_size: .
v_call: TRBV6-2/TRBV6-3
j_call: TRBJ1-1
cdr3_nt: TGTGCCAGCAGTGACGTGGGGACAGGGGTCGCTGAAGCTTTCTTT
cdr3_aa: CASSDVGTGVAEAFF

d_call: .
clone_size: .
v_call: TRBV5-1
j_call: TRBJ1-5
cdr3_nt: TGCGCCAGCAGCTTGGTTGGTGGCCAGCCCCAGCATTTT
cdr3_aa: CASSLVGGQPQHF

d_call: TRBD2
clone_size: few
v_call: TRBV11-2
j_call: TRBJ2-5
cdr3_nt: TGTGCCAGCAGCTTCGGTTTTGGACTAGCCCTCGGAGAGACCCAGTACTTC
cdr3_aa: CASSFGFGLALGETQYF

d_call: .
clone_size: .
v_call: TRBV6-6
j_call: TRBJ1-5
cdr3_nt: TGTGCCAGCAGTTACTCGCGGGCAAATAATCAGCCCCAGCATTTT
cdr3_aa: CASSYSRANNQPQHF

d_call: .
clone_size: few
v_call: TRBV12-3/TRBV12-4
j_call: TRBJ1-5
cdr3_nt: TGTGCCAGCAGTCCTAATTTGGGGCAGCCCCAGCATTTT
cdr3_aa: CASSPNLGQPQHF

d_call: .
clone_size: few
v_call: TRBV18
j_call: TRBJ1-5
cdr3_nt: TGTGCCAGCTCACCACGGAGGGGGGATCAGCCCCAGCATTTT
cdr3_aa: CASSPRRGDQPQHF

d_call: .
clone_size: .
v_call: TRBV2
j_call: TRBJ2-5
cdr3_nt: TGTGCCAGCAGACTACGGACAGATGGGGAGACCCAGTACTTC
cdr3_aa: CASRLRTDGETQYF

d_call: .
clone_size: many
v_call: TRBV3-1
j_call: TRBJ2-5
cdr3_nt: TGTGCCAGCAGCCAAGATGGGAGTTGGGAGACCCAGTACTTC
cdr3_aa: CASSQDGSWETQYF

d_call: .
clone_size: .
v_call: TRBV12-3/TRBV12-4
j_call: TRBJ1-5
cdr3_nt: TGTGCCAGCAGTTTAGACGCCTTCAATCAGCCCCAGCATTTT
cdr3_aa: CASSLDAFNQPQHF

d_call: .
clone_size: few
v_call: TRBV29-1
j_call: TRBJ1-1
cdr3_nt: TGCAGCGTTGATAGGTTCGGCAGGGTTGACACTGAAGCTTTCTTT
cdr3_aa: CSVDRFGRVDTEAFF

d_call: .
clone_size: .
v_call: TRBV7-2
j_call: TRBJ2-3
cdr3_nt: TGTGCCAGCAGCCCAGTAACAGATACGCAGTATTTT
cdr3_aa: CASSPVTDTQYF

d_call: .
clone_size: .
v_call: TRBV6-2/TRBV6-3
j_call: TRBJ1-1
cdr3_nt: TGTGCCAGCAGTTACCAGCCCACAGGGCGCACTGAAGCTTTCTTT
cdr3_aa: CASSYQPTGRTEAFF

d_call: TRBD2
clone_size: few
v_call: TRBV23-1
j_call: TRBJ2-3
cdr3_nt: TGCGCCAGCAGGTGGGGGGGAGGCACGCAGTATTTT
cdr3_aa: CASRWGGGTQYF

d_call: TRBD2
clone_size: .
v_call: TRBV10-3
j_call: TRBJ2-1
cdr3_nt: TGTGCCATCAGTGAGTCGCTAGCGGGTACGTTCTTC
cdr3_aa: CAISESLAGTFF

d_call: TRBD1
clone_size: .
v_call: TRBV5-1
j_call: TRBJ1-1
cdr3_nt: TGCGCCAGCCAGGGACAGGAGAACACTGAAGCTTTCTTT
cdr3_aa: CASQGQENTEAFF

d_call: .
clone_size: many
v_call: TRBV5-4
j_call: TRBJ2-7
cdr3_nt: TGTGCCAGCAGCAGGGACTCAAACGAGCAGTACTTC
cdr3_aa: CASSRDSNEQYF

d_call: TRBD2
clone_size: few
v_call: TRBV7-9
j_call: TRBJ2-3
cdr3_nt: TGTGCCAGCAGCTTAGCGGTGGATAGCGGGGGGGCAACAGATACGCAGTATTTT
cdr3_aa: CASSLAVDSGGATDTQYF